This T cell receptor (beta chain) came from a study of blood T cell repertoires in COVID-19 (dated by TCRdb to about 2020). At the level of the whole study: The collaborator samples originated in the United States, Italy and Spain and spanned the acute and convalescent phases of COVID-19. The prospective study material was composed of cDNA or gDNA derived from T cells, B-cell-depleted T cells, or PBMCs. Subjects who had been exposed to COVID-19, were actively infected with it, or had recovered from it provided the deeply sampled blood TCRbeta repertoires that made up the dataset. A freely available public database, intended as a resource for researchers studying the immune response to SARS-CoV-2, is where the repertoires were released. The samples were drawn from two sources: the first 160 participants of the ongoing ImmuneRACE study, and 950 to 1,500 subjects contributed by 6 global collaborators. A de-identified subject ID, COVID-19 status, age in years and sex were almost always included in the sample metadata. Where available, HLA class I and class II types were obtained from metadata supplied by the sample provider rather than from assay-based typing.

From its cysteine to its phenylalanine, the CDR3 spans 16 amino acids. Only the CDR3 DNA is retained, 48 bases long and in frame from the first base. CDR1 and CDR2 (SGDLS, YYNGEE) derive from the germline V gene. Between the V and J ends, shortened by 0 bases and 1 base respectively, the junction contains 14 bases. On the study overall, not on this receptor specifically: The amount of clinical and demographic metadata varied by source and participant and was provided uncurated.

TCRbeta CDR3 regions were amplified from genomic DNA using the immunoSEQ Assay, a bias-controlled multiplex PCR. Per the original workflow: Nucleated cell counts per sample were estimated from amplification of reference gene primers within the assay. To quantify the absolute abundance of each unique TCRbeta CDR3 rearrangement, sequence reads were collapsed and filtered. Productive Simpson clonality was computed per sample as the square root of Simpson's diversity index over productive rearrangements. TCRdb's version of the immuneACCESS table is confined to in-frame rearrangements and falls short of the full clone set. An unresolved V gene accounts for under half of the shortfall where checked; the remainder is of unknown origin. The V and J calls and clone size come from that table; D and trimming were worked out from the DNA. The sample table records about 210,000 clones; around 80% of these occur just once. The ten largest make up 9.5% to 15% of the sample.

On this clone itself: Its antigen is unknown. The input lacks base qualities; no much larger clone sits a single base away.

Whole blood was collected in K2EDTA tubes by collaborating institutions according to the institutions' own protocols. For TCRbeta analysis, collaborators shipped samples as frozen whole blood, isolated PBMCs, or DNA extracted from either of those sample types. Recombination joined TRBV9 with TRBJ2-7, and possibly TRBD2, on 5 matching bases. The sequence came from a woman aged 40 to 50 with acute or convalescent COVID-19. The sample consisted of peripheral blood. The DNA sequence is given as TGTGCCAGCAGCGTAGACGGCGGGCATACTTCCTACGAGCAGTACTTC. The translation is CASSVDGGHTSYEQYF.